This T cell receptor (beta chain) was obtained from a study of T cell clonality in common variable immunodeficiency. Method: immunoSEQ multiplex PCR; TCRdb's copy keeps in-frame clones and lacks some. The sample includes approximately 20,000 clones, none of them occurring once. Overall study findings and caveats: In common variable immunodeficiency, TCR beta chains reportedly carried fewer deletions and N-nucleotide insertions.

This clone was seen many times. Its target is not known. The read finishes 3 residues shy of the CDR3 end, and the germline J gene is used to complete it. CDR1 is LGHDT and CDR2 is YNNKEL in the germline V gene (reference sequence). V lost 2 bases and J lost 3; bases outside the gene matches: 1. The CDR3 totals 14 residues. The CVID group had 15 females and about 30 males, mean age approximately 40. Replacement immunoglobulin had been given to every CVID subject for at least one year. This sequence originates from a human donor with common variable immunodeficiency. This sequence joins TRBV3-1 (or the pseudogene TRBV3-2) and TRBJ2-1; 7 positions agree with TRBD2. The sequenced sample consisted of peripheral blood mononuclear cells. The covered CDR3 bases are TGTGCCAGCAGCCAATCTAGCGGCTACAATGAG. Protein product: CASSQSSGYNE. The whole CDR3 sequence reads CASSQSSGYNEQFF.